A single sample gave rise to the 32 T cell receptor beta chains below, sequenced in a study of blood T cell repertoires in COVID-19. Generated by immunoSEQ multiplex PCR, the TCRdb table keeps only in-frame clones and is missing some. The data contain about 130,000 clones, about 88% of them singletons. The material sequenced was PBMCs or T cells enriched from blood (not recorded which). Source of these receptors: a woman in her 50s who had recovered from COVID-19.

This CDR3 reads CASSPLTGNTEAFF. CDR3 in DNA: TGTGCCAGTAGTCCCCTGACGGGTAACACTGAAGCTTTCTTT. The chain joins TRBV19 to TRBJ1-1; D not resolved. The CDR3 totals 14 residues. V was shortened by 5 bases and J by 2 bases, with 12 bases between the two germline ends. Looked up from germline, CDR1 is LNHDA and CDR2 is SQIVND (reference sequence).

The chain is built from TRBV7-2 and TRBJ2-5; TRBD2 agrees at 12 bases. There are 16 residues in the CDR3. Looked up from germline, CDR1 is SGHTA and CDR2 is FQGNSA. The V and J ends lost 5 bases and 5 bases, in that order; junction bases with no gene match: 9. DNA of the CDR3: TGTGCCAGCAGCCCTAGCGGGGGGGCCGCGCGGGAGACCCAGTACTTC. This translates into CASSPSGGAARETQYF.

The V and J genes are TRBV2 and TRBJ2-4, with TRBD2 as a possible D gene (6 bases). V was shortened by 6 bases and J by 3 bases, with 9 bases between the two germline ends. The CDR3 runs to 13 residues. Looked up from germline, CDR1 is SNHLY and CDR2 is FYNNEI. As DNA, the CDR3 is TGTGCCAGCAGCGGAGGGATCAAAAACATTCAGTACTTC. As protein: CASSGGIKNIQYF. Supplemented by reference TRBV2 and TRBJ2-4, the full variable domain reads EPEVTQTPSHQVTQMGQEVILRCVPISNHLYFYWYRQILGQKVEFLVSFYNNEISEKSEIFDDQFSVERPDGSNFTLKIRSTKLEDSAMYFCASSGGIKNIQYFGAGTRLSVL.

This chain connects TRBV6-5 to TRBJ1-2; the match to TRBD1 covers 8 bases. J was trimmed by 2 bases and V by 5 bases; bases with no gene match: 4. CDR3 size: 14 residues. The V gene's germline CDR1 is MNHEY and CDR2 SVGAGI. This CDR3 reads CASSRDRNNYGYTF. CDR3 in DNA: TGTGCCAGCAGTCGGGACAGGAACAACTATGGCTACACCTTC.

V is TRBV5-1 and J is TRBJ2-3; D is unclear. The V gene's germline CDR1 is SGHRS and CDR2 YFSETQ. V gave up 2 bases and J gave up 10 bases, with 11 bases separating them. The length of the CDR3 is 12 residues. The CDR3 loop reads CASSFSGPSQYF. The CDR3 nucleotides read TGCGCCAGCAGCTTTTCGGGTCCGTCGCAGTATTTT. The full variable domain, with the rest looked up from reference TRBV5-1 and TRBJ2-3, is KAGVTQTPRYLIKTRGQQVTLSCSPISGHRSVSWYQQTPGQGLQFLFEYFSETQRNKGNFPGRFSGRQFSNSRSEMNVSTLELGDSALYLCASSFSGPSQYFGPGTRLTVL.

DNA of the CDR3: TGTGCCAGCAGCTTTGAGACTAGCGGGGGGGACTACGAGCAGTACTTC. Amino acids: CASSFETSGGDYEQYF. The genes are TRBV5-4 and TRBJ2-7, with 14 bases lining up with TRBD2. The CDR3 loop spans 16 amino acids. The germline V gene encodes CDR1 SGHNT and CDR2 YYREEE (reference sequence). J was trimmed by 3 bases and V by 2 bases; bases with no gene match: 4.

This clone is a singleton in its sample. The V call is TRBV12-3 or TRBV12-4, the J call TRBJ1-2; no firm D call. Between the trimmed V and J ends, which lost 5 bases and 3 bases, there was a span of 10 bases. The CDR3 has 13 amino acids. The DNA of the CDR3 is TGTGCCAGCAGTCCGGACTGGGACTATGGCTACACCTTC. It yields the protein CASSPDWDYGYTF.

J is TRBJ1-5 and V is TRBV18, with 9 bases identical to TRBD1. The V gene end was trimmed by 3 bases and the J gene end by 3 bases; junction bases not matched to a gene: 6. The CDR3 is made up of 16 amino acids. The V gene's germline CDR1 is KGHSH and CDR2 LQKENI. The CDR3 reads CASSPQGQGYNQPQHF. The CDR3, as DNA: TGTGCCAGCTCACCCCAGGGACAGGGATACAATCAGCCCCAGCATTTT.

The gene calls are TRBV18 and TRBJ1-1, with D unresolved. Germline-derived CDR1 and CDR2 are KGHSH and LQKENI. V shed 0 bases and J shed 0 bases, with 5 bases lying between them. CDR3 length: 14 residues. Written as DNA, the CDR3 is TGTGCCAGCTCACCACCGAGCGTGAACACTGAAGCTTTCTTT. It encodes CASSPPSVNTEAFF.

The chain combines TRBV10-3 with TRBJ2-7, with D possibly TRBD2 on 5 matching bases. CDR3 length equals 15 residues. Per the germline V gene, CDR1 is ENHRY and CDR2 is SYGVKD. V was pared by 3 bases and J by 0 bases, with 12 bases between. The CDR3 protein is CAISDPTGSSYEQYF. DNA for the CDR3: TGTGCCATCAGTGACCCGACGGGAAGCTCCTACGAGCAGTACTTC.

This chain joins TRBV5-4 and TRBJ1-1; TRBD1 is a possible D gene (5 bases). This CDR3 is 14 amino acids long. Germline-derived CDR1 and CDR2 are SGHNT and YYREEE (reference sequence). V lost 2 bases and J lost 0, with 8 bases in between. In DNA, the CDR3 is TGTGCCAGCAGCTTAGGGACTGTGAACACTGAAGCTTTCTTT. This translates into CASSLGTVNTEAFF.

The CDR3 coding sequence is TGTGCCAGCAGCCCCAACATTTATACACCCCTCCACTTT. It yields the protein CASSPNIYTPLHF. The chain recombines TRBV6-5 with TRBJ1-6; unclear D gene. V dropped 6 bases and J dropped 11 bases, with 14 bases sitting between them. From germline, CDR1 is MNHEY and CDR2 SVGAGI. This CDR3 has 13 amino acids.

This clone was counted between two and nine times. This rearrangement joins TRBV10-3 to TRBJ2-1, with D tentatively TRBD2 (5 bases). Trimming shortened V by 0 bases and J by 5 bases, and 5 bases separated the two germline ends. Germline V gene sequence: CDR1 ENHRY, CDR2 SYGVKD. The CDR3 is made up of 13 amino acids. The DNA for the CDR3 is TGTGCCATCAGTGAGTCGGGAGACAATGAGCAGTTCTTC. This encodes CAISESGDNEQFF.

The chain employs TRBV11-2 and TRBJ1-2; no clear D gene. CDR3 length: 14 amino acids. Trimming cost V 0 bases and J 1 base, with 6 bases left between them. Germline CDR1 SGHAT, CDR2 FQNNGV. The CDR3 DNA reads as TGTGCCAGCAGCTTAGACCCCAATAACTATGGCTACACCTTC. It codes for CASSLDPNNYGYTF.

V usage is TRBV2 and J usage is TRBJ1-6, with D possibly matching TRBD1 (6 bases). The CDR3 runs to 15 residues. CDR1 and CDR2 (germline): SNHLY, FYNNEI. V was pared by 6 bases and J by 9 bases, with 18 bases between. The CDR3 loop is CASRERGASGSPLHF. CDR3 nucleotide sequence: TGTGCCAGCAGGGAGCGGGGGGCGTCTGGTTCACCCCTCCACTTT.

This clone appeared a single time. This same CDR3 is encoded by further DNA sequences in the sample. The chain joins TRBV5-1 to TRBJ1-1; 7 bases fit TRBD1. The germline V gene encodes CDR1 SGHRS and CDR2 YFSETQ. V gave up 1 base and J gave up 0 bases; unmatched junction bases: 0. The CDR3 has 14 residues. In DNA, the CDR3 is TGCGCCAGCAGCTTGACAGGGGTGAACACTGAAGCTTTCTTT. It yields the protein CASSLTGVNTEAFF.

V and J are TRBV5-1 and TRBJ1-4; TRBD1 aligns across 9 bases. The CDR3 is made up of 15 amino acids. V shed 0 bases and J 7 bases; nucleotides not matched to a gene: 4. CDR1 and CDR2 (germline): SGHRS, YFSETQ. The CDR3 coding sequence is TGCGCCAGCAGCTTGGGAGACAGGGGGGTTGAAAAACTGTTTTTT. Its translation is CASSLGDRGVEKLFF.

This clone was counted once. The V call is TRBV2, the J call TRBJ1-5; D perhaps matches TRBD1 (5 bases). CDR3 length equals 15 residues. Trimming shortened V by 3 bases and J by 2 bases, and 11 bases separated the two germline ends. Germline V gene lookup returns CDR1 SNHLY and CDR2 FYNNEI. The CDR3 bases are TGTGCCAGCAGTGAGGAAGGGGTTGGCAATCAGCCCCAGCATTTT. It codes for CASSEEGVGNQPQHF.

In this sample, this clone turned up once. V is TRBV18 and J is TRBJ2-7, with 10 positions matching TRBD1. V was clipped by 4 bases and J by 1 base; unmatched bases: 4. Germline CDR1 and CDR2: KGHSH and LQKENI. This CDR3 region has 15 residues. CDR3 in DNA: TGTGCCAGCTCACAACCGGGACAGGGGTCCTACGAGCAGTACTTC. It is translated as CASSQPGQGSYEQYF.

V usage is TRBV11-2 and J usage is TRBJ2-4, with D possibly TRBD1 on 6 matching bases. The length of the CDR3 is 16 residues. Germline CDR1 and CDR2: SGHAT and FQNNGV. V shed 4 bases and J shed 1 base, with 14 bases lying between them. In nucleotides, the CDR3 is TGTGCCAGCAGCTCCTACGACAGGATCGCCAAAAACATTCAGTACTTC. Its protein product is CASSSYDRIAKNIQYF.

V and J are TRBV27 and TRBJ2-1, with D maybe TRBD2 (6 bases). Germline CDR1 and CDR2: MNHEY and SMNVEV (reference sequence). The CDR3 loop spans 16 amino acids. The ends were cut back, 5 bases at V and 5 bases at J, with 19 bases in the middle. CDR3 nucleotides: TGTGCCAGCAGTCCCCCTTTGATAGCGGTTAACAATGAGCAGTTCTTC. Protein sequence: CASSPPLIAVNNEQFF.

This clone was recorded only once. The rearrangement joins TRBV19 to TRBJ2-7; TRBD1 matches at 10 bases. This CDR3 is 15 amino acids long. Germline CDR1 is LNHDA and CDR2 is SQIVND (reference sequence). V shed 3 bases, J shed 5 bases, and the junction held 7 bases outside the gene matches. The DNA of the CDR3 is TGTGCCAGTAGTATGGGGACAGGGGAATCGCACGAGCAGTACTTC. This gives the protein CASSMGTGESHEQYF.

V and J are TRBV6-5 and TRBJ1-2; weak D call: TRBD1 (6 bases). Germline V lookup: CDR1 MNHEY, CDR2 SVGAGI. Trimming shortened V by 4 bases and J by 12 bases, and 21 bases separated the two germline ends. This CDR3 spans 14 amino acids. This CDR3 reads CASSSRTGHPVNTF. The DNA of the CDR3 is TGTGCCAGCAGTTCCCGCACGGGACACCCGGTTAACACCTTC.

This chain joins TRBV4-1 and TRBJ1-1, with 11 bases that match TRBD1. Germline assignment: CDR1 MGHRA and CDR2 YSYEKL. With V trimmed by 3 bases and J by 4 bases, 4 bases remained unmatched. CDR3 length equals 15 residues. CDR3 sequence reads: CASSHTGTGGTEAFF. Here the CDR3 DNA reads TGCGCCAGCAGCCATACCGGGACAGGGGGCACTGAAGCTTTCTTT.

The V gene is TRBV5-1, the J gene TRBJ1-5; D is uncertain. With 2 bases removed from V and 9 bases from J, the gap between germline ends came to 9 bases. Germline CDR1 is SGHRS and CDR2 is YFSETQ. This CDR3 has 12 residues. In DNA form, the CDR3 reads TGCGCCAGCAGCTTCGAGGGAGGGCCCCAGCATTTT. Translation gives CASSFEGGPQHF.

The genes are TRBV29-1 and TRBJ1-3, with 8 positions matching TRBD1. Losses at the gene ends were 6 bases for V and 4 bases for J; bases not matched to a gene: 2. Germline CDR1 and CDR2: SQVTM and ANQGSEA. There are 12 residues in the CDR3. CDR3 protein: CSVRDRGNTIYF. The CDR3 nucleotides are TGCAGCGTCCGGGACAGGGGAAACACCATATATTTT. The full variable domain, completed using reference TRBV29-1 and TRBJ1-3, is SAVISQKPSRDICQRGTSLTIQCQVDSQVTMMFWYRQQPGQSLTLIATANQGSEATYESGFVIDKFPISRPNLTFSTLTVSNMSPEDSSIYLCSVRDRGNTIYFGEGSWLTVV.

Only one count was recorded for this clone. The rearrangement uses TRBV19 and TRBJ2-1; TRBD2 matches 11 bases. Trimming cost V 3 bases and J 7 bases; bases outside gene matches: 11. The CDR3 consists of 17 residues. Germline CDR1 is LNHDA and CDR2 is SQIVND (reference sequence). DNA for the CDR3: TGTGCCAGTAGTATCGGGCTAGCGGGGGGTGTCTCGAATGAGCAGTTCTTC. As protein: CASSIGLAGGVSNEQFF.

CDR3 sequence reads: CASSVSSRGRDGYTF. CDR3 bases: TGTGCCAGCAGCGTAAGCTCGAGGGGGAGAGATGGCTACACCTTC. The chain links TRBV9 to TRBJ1-2, with D possibly being TRBD1 (6 bases). Germline V gives CDR1 SGDLS, CDR2 YYNGEE. The CDR3 loop spans 15 amino acids. V was pared by 1 base and J by 6 bases, with 16 bases between.

A word on this clone: The sample carries other DNA sequences with the same CDR3. The genes are TRBV9 and TRBJ1-2; 9 bases are a match to TRBD1. Germline values: CDR1 SGDLS, CDR2 YYNGEE. Trimming cost V 2 bases and J 2 bases; bases outside gene matches: 1. The CDR3 totals 14 residues. As DNA, the CDR3 is TGTGCCAGCAGCGTGGGACAGGGAAACTATGGCTACACCTTC. As protein: CASSVGQGNYGYTF.

V is TRBV6-5 and J is TRBJ2-1; 9 bases line up with TRBD1. V was clipped by 6 bases and J by 6 bases; unmatched bases: 9. The CDR3 is 15 amino acids. CDR1 is MNHEY and CDR2 is SVGAGI in the germline V gene. CDR3 sequence reads: CASSSAGTGSNEQFF. In nucleotides, the CDR3 is TGTGCCAGCAGCTCCGCCGGGACAGGGAGCAATGAGCAGTTCTTC.

The CDR3 here is CAWSETGRTEAFF. CDR3 DNA: TGTGCCTGGAGTGAGACAGGTCGGACTGAAGCTTTCTTT. The V and J genes are TRBV30 and TRBJ1-1; TRBD1 might be the D (6 bases). Germline V gene sequence: CDR1 GTSNPN, CDR2 SVGIG (reference sequence). This CDR3 is built from 13 residues. Trimming cost V 1 base and J 5 bases, with 11 bases left between them.

The chain links TRBV5-5 to TRBJ1-1; D is uncertain. V lost 4 bases, J lost 0 bases, and 13 bases lay in between. Germline assignment: CDR1 SGHKS and CDR2 YYEKEE (reference sequence). This CDR3 contains 15 residues. Here the CDR3 reads CASSTAGGLNTEAFF. The CDR3 nucleotides are TGTGCCAGCAGCACCGCCGGAGGGTTGAACACTGAAGCTTTCTTT.